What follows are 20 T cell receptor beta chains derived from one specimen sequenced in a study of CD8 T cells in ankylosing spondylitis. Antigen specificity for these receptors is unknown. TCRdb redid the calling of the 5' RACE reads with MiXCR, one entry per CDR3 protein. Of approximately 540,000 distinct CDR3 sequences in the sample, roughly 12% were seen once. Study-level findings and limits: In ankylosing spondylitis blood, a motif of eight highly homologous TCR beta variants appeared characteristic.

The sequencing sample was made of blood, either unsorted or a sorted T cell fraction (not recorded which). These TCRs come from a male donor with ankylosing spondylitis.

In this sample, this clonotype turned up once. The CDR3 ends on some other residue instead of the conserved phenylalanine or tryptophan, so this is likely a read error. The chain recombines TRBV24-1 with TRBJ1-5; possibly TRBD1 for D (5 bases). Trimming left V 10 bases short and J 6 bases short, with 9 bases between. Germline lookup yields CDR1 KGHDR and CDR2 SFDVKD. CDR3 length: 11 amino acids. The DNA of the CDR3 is TGTGCCACGGGGGAGGTTCAGCCCCAGCATTTG. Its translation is CATGEVQPQHL.

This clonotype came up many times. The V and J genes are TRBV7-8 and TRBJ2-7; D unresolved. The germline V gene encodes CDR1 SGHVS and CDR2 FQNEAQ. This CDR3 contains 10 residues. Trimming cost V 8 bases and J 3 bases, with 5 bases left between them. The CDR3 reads CASGIYEQYF. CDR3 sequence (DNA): TGTGCCAGCGGAATCTACGAGCAGTACTTC. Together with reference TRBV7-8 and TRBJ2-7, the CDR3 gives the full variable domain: GAGVSQSPRYKVAKRGQDVALRCDPISGHVSLFWYQQALGQGPEFLTYFQNEAQLDKSGLPSDRFFAERPEGSVSTLKIQRTQQEDSAVYLCASGIYEQYFGPGTRLTVT.

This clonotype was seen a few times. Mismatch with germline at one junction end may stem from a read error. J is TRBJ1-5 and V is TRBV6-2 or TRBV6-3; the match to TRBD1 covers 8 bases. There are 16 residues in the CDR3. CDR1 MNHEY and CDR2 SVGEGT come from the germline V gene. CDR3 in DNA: TGTGCCAGCAGCTCACCGACAGGGGTAAGCAGTCAGCCCCAGCATTTT. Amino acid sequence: CASSSPTGVSSQPQHF.

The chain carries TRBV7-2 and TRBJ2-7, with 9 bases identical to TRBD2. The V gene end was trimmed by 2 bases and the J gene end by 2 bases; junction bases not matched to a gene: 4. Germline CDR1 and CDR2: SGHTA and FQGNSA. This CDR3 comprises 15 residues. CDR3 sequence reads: CASSLNPSGAYEQYF. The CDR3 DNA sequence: TGTGCCAGCAGCTTAAATCCTAGCGGGGCCTACGAGCAGTACTTC.

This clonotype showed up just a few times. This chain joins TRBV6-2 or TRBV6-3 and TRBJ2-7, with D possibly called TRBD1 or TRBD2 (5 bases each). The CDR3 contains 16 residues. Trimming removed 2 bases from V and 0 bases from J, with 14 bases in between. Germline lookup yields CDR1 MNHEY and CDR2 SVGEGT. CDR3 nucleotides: TGTGCCAGCAGTTACGGAGCTGGGACCCACTCCTACGAGCAGTACTTC. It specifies CASSYGAGTHSYEQYF.

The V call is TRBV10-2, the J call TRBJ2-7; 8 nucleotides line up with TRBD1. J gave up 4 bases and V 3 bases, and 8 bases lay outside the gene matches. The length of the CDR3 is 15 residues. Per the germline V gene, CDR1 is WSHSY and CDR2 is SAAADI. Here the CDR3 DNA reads TGCGCCAGCAGTGACCCCGGGACAGGCCAATACGAGCAGTACGTC. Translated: CASSDPGTGQYEQYV.

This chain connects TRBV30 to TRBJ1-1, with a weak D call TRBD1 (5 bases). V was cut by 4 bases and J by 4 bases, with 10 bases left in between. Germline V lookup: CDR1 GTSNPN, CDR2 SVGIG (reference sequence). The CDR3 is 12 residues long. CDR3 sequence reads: CAWTGGITEAFF. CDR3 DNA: TGTGCCTGGACCGGGGGTATCACTGAAGCTTTCTTT.

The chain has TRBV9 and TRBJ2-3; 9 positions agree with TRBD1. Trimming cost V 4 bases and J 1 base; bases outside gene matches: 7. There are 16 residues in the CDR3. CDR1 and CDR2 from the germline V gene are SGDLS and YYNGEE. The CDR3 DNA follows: TGTGCCAGCAGCTACACCGGACAGGGGCGCACAGATACGCAGTATTTT. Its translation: CASSYTGQGRTDTQYF.

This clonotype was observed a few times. The CDR3 nucleotides are TGTGCCAGCAGTGAATTTAGAACTAATCGGGAGACCCAGTACTTC. Protein product: CASSEFRTNRETQYF. J is TRBJ2-5 and V is TRBV2, with D hard to call. The CDR3 is 15 amino acids. Germline V CDR1 and CDR2: SNHLY, FYNNEI. V was clipped by 2 bases and J by 5 bases, with 15 bases between them.

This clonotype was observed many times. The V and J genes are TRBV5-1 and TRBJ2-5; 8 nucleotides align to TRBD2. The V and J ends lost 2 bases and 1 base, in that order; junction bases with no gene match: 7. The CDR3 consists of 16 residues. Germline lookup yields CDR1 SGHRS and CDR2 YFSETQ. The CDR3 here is CASSFGGAGAQETQYF. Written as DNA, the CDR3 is TGCGCCAGCAGCTTCGGGGGAGCGGGAGCCCAAGAGACCCAGTACTTC.

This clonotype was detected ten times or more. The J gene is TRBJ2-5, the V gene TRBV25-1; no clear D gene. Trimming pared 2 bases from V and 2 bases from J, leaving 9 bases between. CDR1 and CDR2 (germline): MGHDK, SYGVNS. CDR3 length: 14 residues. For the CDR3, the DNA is TGTGCCAGCAGTGAACCCTGGTCGCAAGAGACCCAGTACTTC. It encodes CASSEPWSQETQYF. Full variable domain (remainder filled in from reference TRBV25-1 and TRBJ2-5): EADIYQTPRYLVIGTGKKITLECSQTMGHDKMYWYQQDPGMELHLIHYSYGVNSTEKGDLSSESTVSRIRTEHFPLTLESARPSHTSQYLCASSEPWSQETQYFGPGTRLLVL.

CDR3 amino acids: CASSWYRGPYEQYV. In DNA, the CDR3 is TGTGCCAGCAGCTGGTACAGGGGGCCCTACGAGCAGTACGTC. This chain connects TRBV11-1 to TRBJ2-7; 9 bases agree with TRBD1. This CDR3 spans 14 amino acids. J lost 2 bases, V lost 4 bases, and 3 bases had no gene match. The germline CDR1 and CDR2 sequences are SGHAT and FQDESV (reference sequence).

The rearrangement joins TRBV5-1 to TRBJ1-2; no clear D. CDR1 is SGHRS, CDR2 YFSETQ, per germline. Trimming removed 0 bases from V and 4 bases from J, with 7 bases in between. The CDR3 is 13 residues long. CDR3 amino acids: CASSLGSIYGYTF. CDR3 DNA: TGCGCCAGCAGCTTGGGGAGCATCTATGGCTACACCTTC.

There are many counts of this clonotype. The CDR3 loop reads CASSQGSSNQPQHF. The CDR3 bases are TGTGCCAGCAGTCAGGGGAGTAGCAATCAGCCCCAGCATTTT. The chain has TRBV2 and TRBJ1-5; D might be TRBD1 (6 bases). V was pared by 5 bases and J by 0 bases, with 8 bases between. The CDR3 is 14 amino acids. The germline V gene encodes CDR1 SNHLY and CDR2 FYNNEI.

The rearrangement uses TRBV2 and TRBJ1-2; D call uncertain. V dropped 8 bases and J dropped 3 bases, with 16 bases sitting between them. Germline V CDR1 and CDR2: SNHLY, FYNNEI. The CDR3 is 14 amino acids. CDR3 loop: CASHPRRLDYGYTF. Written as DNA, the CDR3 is TGTGCCAGCCACCCGCGAAGATTGGACTATGGCTACACCTTC.

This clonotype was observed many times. The CDR3 DNA sequence: TGTGCCAGCAGCTTAAGTAGGGCTAGCGGGTTATCGGGCCAGTACTTC. Residues: CASSLSRASGLSGQYF. This chain links TRBV11-2 with TRBJ2-7; 8 bases are a match to TRBD2. The CDR3 has 16 residues. V shed 2 bases and J 10 bases; nucleotides not matched to a gene: 16. Germline V gives CDR1 SGHAT, CDR2 FQNNGV.

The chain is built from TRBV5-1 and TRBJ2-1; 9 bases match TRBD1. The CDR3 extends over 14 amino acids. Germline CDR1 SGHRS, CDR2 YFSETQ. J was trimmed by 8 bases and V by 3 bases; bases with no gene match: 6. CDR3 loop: CASSSHRGLDEQFF. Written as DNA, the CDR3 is TGCGCCAGCAGCTCCCACAGGGGGCTGGATGAGCAGTTCTTC. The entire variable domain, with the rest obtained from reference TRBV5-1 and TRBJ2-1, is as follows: KAGVTQTPRYLIKTRGQQVTLSCSPISGHRSVSWYQQTPGQGLQFLFEYFSETQRNKGNFPGRFSGRQFSNSRSEMNVSTLELGDSALYLCASSSHRGLDEQFFGPGTRLTVL.

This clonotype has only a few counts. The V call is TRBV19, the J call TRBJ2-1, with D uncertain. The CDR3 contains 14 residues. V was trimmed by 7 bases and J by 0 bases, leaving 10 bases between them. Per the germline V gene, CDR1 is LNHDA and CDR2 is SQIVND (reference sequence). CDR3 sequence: CASTAFSSYNEQFF. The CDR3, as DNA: TGTGCCAGTACAGCATTCAGCTCCTACAATGAGCAGTTCTTC.

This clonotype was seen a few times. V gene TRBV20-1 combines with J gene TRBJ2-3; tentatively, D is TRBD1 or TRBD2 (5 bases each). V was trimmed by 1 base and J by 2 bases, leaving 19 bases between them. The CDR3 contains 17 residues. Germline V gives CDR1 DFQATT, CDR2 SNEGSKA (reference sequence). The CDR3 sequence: CSARGGWPEAHTDTQYF. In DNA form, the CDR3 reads TGCAGTGCTAGAGGGGGCTGGCCGGAGGCCCACACAGATACGCAGTATTTT.

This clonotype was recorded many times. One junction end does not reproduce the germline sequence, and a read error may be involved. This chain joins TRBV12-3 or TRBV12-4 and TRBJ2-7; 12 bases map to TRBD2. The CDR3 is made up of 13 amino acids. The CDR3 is CACRTSGTYEQYF. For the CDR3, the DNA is TGTGCCTGCAGGACTAGCGGGACCTACGAGCAGTACTTC.